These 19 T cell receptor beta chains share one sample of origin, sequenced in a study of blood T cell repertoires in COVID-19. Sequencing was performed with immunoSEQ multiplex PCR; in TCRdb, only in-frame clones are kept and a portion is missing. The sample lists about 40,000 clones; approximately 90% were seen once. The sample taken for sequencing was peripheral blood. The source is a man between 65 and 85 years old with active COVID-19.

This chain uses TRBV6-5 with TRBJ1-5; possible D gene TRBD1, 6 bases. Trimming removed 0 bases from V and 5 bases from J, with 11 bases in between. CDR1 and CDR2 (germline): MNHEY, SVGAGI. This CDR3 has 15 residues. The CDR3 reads CASSYSSDSYQPQHF. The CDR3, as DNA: TGTGCCAGCAGTTACTCGTCGGACAGCTATCAGCCCCAGCATTTT.

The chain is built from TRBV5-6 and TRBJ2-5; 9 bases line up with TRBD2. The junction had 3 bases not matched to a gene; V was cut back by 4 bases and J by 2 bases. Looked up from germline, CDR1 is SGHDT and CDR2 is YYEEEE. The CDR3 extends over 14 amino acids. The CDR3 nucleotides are TGTGCCAGCAGCACCGGACTAGCGCAAGAGACCCAGTACTTC. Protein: CASSTGLAQETQYF.

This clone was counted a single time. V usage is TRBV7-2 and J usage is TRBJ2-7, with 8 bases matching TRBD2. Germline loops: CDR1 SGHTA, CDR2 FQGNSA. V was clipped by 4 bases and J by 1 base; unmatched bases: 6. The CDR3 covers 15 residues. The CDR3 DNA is TGTGCCAGCAGCTCCTCCGGGGGGGCTTCCTACGAGCAGTACTTC. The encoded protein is CASSSSGGASYEQYF.

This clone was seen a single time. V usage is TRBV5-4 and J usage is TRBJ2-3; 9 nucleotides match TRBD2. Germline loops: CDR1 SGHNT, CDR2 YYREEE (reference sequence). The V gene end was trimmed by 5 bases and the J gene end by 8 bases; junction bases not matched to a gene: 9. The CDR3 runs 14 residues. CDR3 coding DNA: TGTGCCAGCAGGGTAGCGGGGGCTCAGGGTACGCAGTATTTT. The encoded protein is CASRVAGAQGTQYF.

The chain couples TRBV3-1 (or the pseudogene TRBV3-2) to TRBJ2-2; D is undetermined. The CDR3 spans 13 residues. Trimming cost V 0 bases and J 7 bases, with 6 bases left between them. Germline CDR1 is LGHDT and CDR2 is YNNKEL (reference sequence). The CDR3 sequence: CASSQDADGELFF. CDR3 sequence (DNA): TGTGCCAGCAGCCAAGATGCGGACGGGGAGCTGTTTTTT.

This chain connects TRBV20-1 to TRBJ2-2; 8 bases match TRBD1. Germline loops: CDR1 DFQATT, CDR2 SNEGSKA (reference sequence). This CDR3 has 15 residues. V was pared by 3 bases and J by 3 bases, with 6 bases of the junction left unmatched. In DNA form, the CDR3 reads TGCAGTGCTAGTCCAGGGGGCAGGGACACCGGGGAGCTGTTTTTT. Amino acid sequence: CSASPGGRDTGELFF.

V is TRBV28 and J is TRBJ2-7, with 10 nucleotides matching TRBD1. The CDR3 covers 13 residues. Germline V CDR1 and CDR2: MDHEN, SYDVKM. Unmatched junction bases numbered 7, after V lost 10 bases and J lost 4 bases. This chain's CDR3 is CATLDRGIYEQYF. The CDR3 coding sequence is TGTGCCACCTTGGACAGGGGGATATACGAGCAGTACTTC.

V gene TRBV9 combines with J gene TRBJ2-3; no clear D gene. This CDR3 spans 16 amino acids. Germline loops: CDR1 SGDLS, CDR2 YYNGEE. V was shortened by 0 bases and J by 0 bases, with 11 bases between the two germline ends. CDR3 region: CASSVAGLPSTDTQYF. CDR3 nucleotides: TGTGCCAGCAGCGTAGCTGGGCTCCCTAGCACAGATACGCAGTATTTT.

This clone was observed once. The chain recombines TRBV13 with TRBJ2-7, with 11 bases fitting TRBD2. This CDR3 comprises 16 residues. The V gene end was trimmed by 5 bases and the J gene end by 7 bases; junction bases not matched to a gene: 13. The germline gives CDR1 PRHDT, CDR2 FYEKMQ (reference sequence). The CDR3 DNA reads TGTGCCAGCAGCCTATCCGGGACTAGCGGCGTGGGTGAGCAGTACTTC. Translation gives CASSLSGTSGVGEQYF.

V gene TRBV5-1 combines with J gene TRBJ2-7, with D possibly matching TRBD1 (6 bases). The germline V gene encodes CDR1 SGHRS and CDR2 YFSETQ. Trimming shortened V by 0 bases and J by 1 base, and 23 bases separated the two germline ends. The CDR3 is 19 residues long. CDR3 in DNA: TGCGCCAGCAGCTTGGGGTTAGAGCCGGACGCGGACAGTTCCTACGAGCAGTACTTC. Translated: CASSLGLEPDADSSYEQYF.

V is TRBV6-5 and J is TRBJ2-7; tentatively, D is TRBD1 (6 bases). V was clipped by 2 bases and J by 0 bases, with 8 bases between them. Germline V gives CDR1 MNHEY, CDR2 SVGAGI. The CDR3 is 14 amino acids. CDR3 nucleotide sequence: TGTGCCAGCAGTTACCGCAGGGGCTCCTACGAGCAGTACTTC. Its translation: CASSYRRGSYEQYF.

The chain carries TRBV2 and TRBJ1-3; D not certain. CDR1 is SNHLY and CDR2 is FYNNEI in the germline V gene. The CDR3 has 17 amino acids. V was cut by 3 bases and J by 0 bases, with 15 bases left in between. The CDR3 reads CASSERVGSFSGNTIYF. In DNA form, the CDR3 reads TGTGCCAGCAGTGAGAGGGTCGGATCATTCTCTGGAAACACCATATATTTT.

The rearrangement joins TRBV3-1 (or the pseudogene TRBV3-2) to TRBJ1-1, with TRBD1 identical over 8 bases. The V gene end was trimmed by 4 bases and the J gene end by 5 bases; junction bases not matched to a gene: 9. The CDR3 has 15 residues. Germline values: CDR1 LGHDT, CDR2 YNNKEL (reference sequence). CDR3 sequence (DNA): TGTGCCAGCAGCCCGTCTCGACAGGGGTTGACTGAAGCTTTCTTT. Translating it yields CASSPSRQGLTEAFF.

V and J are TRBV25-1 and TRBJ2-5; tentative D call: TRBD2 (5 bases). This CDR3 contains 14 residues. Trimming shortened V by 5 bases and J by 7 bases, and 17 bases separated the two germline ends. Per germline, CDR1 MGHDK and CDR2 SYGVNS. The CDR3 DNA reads TGTGCCAGCAGTCGGAACGGTGGCGAGGGGACCCAGTACTTC. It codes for CASSRNGGEGTQYF. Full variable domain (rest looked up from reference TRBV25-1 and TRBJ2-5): EADIYQTPRYLVIGTGKKITLECSQTMGHDKMYWYQQDPGMELHLIHYSYGVNSTEKGDLSSESTVSRIRTEHFPLTLESARPSHTSQYLCASSRNGGEGTQYFGPGTRLLVL.

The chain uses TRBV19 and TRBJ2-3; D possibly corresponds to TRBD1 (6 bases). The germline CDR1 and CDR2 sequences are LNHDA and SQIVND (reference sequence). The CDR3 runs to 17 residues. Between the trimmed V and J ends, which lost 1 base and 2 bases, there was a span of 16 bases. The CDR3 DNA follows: TGTGCCAGTAGTATAGCCGGTGCAGGGGAGTTCACAGATACGCAGTATTTT. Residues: CASSIAGAGEFTDTQYF.

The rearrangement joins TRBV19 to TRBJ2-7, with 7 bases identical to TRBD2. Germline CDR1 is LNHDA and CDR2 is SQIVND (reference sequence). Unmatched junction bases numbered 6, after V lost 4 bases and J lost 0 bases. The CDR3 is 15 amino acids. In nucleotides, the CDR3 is TGTGCCAGTAGTACCTCCGGGAGGAGCTCCTACGAGCAGTACTTC. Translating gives CASSTSGRSSYEQYF.

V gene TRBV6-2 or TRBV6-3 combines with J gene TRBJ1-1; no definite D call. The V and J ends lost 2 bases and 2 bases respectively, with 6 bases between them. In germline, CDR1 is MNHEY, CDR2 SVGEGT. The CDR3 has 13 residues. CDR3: CASSYRRNTEAFF. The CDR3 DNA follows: TGTGCCAGCAGTTACCGCAGAAACACTGAAGCTTTCTTT.

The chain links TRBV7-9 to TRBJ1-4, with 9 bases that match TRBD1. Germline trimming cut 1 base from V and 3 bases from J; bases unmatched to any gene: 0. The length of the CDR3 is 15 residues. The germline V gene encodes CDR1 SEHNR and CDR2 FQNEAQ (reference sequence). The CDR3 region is CASSLGDRANEKLFF. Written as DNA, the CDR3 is TGTGCCAGCAGCTTAGGGGACAGGGCTAATGAAAAACTGTTTTTT.

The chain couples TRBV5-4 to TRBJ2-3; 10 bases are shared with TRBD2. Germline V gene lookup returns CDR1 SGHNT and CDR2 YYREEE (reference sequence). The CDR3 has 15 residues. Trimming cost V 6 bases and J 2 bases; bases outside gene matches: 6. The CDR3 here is CASTSAGGNTDTQYF. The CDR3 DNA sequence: TGTGCCAGCACCTCAGCGGGGGGGAACACAGATACGCAGTATTTT.